This T cell receptor (beta chain) was found in a study of cytomegalovirus exposure and HLA in healthy donors. Note on this clone: This sample also contains other DNA sequences that code for the same CDR3.

Both 60 Vbeta primers and 13 Jbeta primers went into the PCR. This table comes from immunoSEQ multiplex PCR, and its TCRdb copy is limited to in-frame clones, with some not included. The sample has roughly 80,000 clones; over 55% are singletons. Germline V gene lookup returns CDR1 SNHLY and CDR2 FYNNEI. The V gene lost 9 bases and the J gene lost 2 bases, with 12 bases spanning the gap. The CDR3 consists of 13 residues. Sequenced sample: PBMCs. The rearrangement links TRBV2 to TRBJ2-3; D possibly corresponds to TRBD1 (6 bases). The origin of this receptor is a man aged 25 to 45 in good health and CMV-seropositive. The CDR3 loop is CASTGTITDTQYF. CDR3 in DNA: TGTGCCAGTACCGGGACAATCACAGATACGCAGTATTTT.